This record covers a single T cell receptor beta chain. This entry belongs to a study of OX40 agonist ivuxolimab in advanced cancers. As for the study in general: Treatment received earlier with anti-PD-1, anti-PD-L1 or anti-CTLA-4 agents was allowed, and around 40% had some.

Clones were read by immunoSEQ multiplex PCR, and TCRdb kept only the in-frame ones, dropping some. The sample holds approximately 50,000 clones; about four fifths are singletons and the top ten take more than 10%. The CDR3 runs 13 residues. CDR1 and CDR2 from the germline V gene are SGHNT and YYREEE (reference sequence). Trimming took off 4 bases at V and 10 bases at J, with 15 bases between the two ends. This sequence originates from an adult with an advanced solid tumor such as melanoma, head and neck, liver or kidney cancer. The chain combines TRBV5-4 with TRBJ2-1; D is perhaps TRBD1 or TRBD2 (5 bases each). The sequencing here drew on CD4+ or CD8+ T cells sorted from blood, taken in a trial of the OX40 agonist ivuxolimab. CDR3 loop: CASSRNGDGEQFF. CDR3 DNA sequence: TGTGCCAGCAGCCGTAACGGGGACGGAGAGCAGTTCTTC. Combining the CDR3 with reference TRBV5-4 and TRBJ2-1 gives the whole variable domain ETGVTQSPTHLIKTRGQQVTLRCSSQSGHNTVSWYQQALGQGPQFIFQYYREEENGRGNFPPRFSGLQFPNYSSELNVNALELDDSALYLCASSRNGDGEQFFGPGTRLTVL.